A selection of T cell receptor beta chains follows, all from one sample in a study of response to subunit inactivated influenza vaccine. One entry per CDR3 protein, called by TCRdb with MiXCR from the RT-PCR reads. The sample gives hundreds of thousands of distinct CDR3 sequences, about 10% of which show up once; about 12% is in the top ten. The sample consisted of PBMCs from blood, taken more than 35 days after vaccination. The receptors come from a man aged 50 or older who received an inactivated influenza vaccine. Each CDR3 is given without its conserved first and last residue. Fields, in order: V gene, CDR3 length, CDR3 protein.

>TRBV5-6|14
ASSLSGSLFYNEQF
>TRBV24-1|13
ATPIPVFSGNTIY
>TRBV25-1|11
ASSGTGPYGYT
>TRBV11-3|14
ASSGVEGHSNQPQH
>TRBV6-1|14
ASSDSVRAVYYEQY
>TRBV10-3|14
AINGGAGKGSYEQY
>TRBV24-1|14
ATSEWTVSGANVLT
>TRBV25-1|13
ASSESLGRNTEAF
>TRBV6-5|17
ASSYLGRAGTENTGELF
>TRBV4-1|13
ASSPRQQSSYEQY
>TRBV5-5|13
ASSVPRGIDDEQY
>TRBV20-1|13
SARDLGALGNEQF
>TRBV5-1|13
ASSLEGGAYYGYT
>TRBV19|11
ASSGTIQETQY
>TRBV18|13
ASSPLQGRYTEAF
>TRBV5-1|14
ASSSYGSASTDTQY
>TRBV20-1|12
SASEDRANNEQF
>TRBV20-1|12
SAKGQGAYTEAF
>TRBV20-1|14
SARDPTGGSKETQY
>TRBV6-4|12
ASSADSHTDTQY
>TRBV7-9|13
ASSLSLGQKETQY
>TRBV29-1|11
SVRGGRTDTQY
>TRBV30|12
ASSRGTRTGELF
>TRBV29-1|11
SVASRPDSPLH
>TRBV12-3/TRBV12-4|12
ASSLSGGPYEQY
>TRBV7-2|13
ASSLELAGPVTQY
>TRBV24-1|13
ATSGVAAGELTQY
>TRBV4-2|12
ASSPADSSDTQY
>TRBV29-1|11
SVEDGGADTQY
>TRBV12-3/TRBV12-4|12
ASSPHSLNTEAF
>TRBV2|13
ASRPTGIMRDTQY
>TRBV6-2/TRBV6-3|9
ASSFIYEAF
>TRBV20-1|13
SATSPGTSSHEQY
>TRBV2|13
ASSPSSGRLYEQY
>TRBV5-1|11
ASSLESGQVEI
>TRBV10-3|13
AISESKGGAYEQY
>TRBV20-1|12
SARGADGLYEQY
>TRBV6-6|8
ASSQSGYT
>TRBV4-1|10
ASSQGVNEQF
>TRBV20-1|14
SASGLGRGRTGELF
>TRBV25-1|11
ASSAWGADTQY
>TRBV28|15
ASSPPPGLALTYEQY
>TRBV5-1|12
ASSSGRDNEKLF
>TRBV5-1|12
ASSPGGTNYGYT
>TRBV12-3/TRBV12-4|11
ASSFGGAEGYT
>TRBV7-2|14
ASSLHRGRPNYGYT
>TRBV18|11
ASSARSDDGYT
>TRBV29-1|12
SAPSSHRNNEQF
>TRBV18|12
ASSLGGTKNIQY
>TRBV25-1|12
ASSVSLPPNEQY
>TRBV28|13
ASSLRDRISYEQY
>TRBV5-1|14
ASSLSPQRNTGELF
>TRBV6-2/TRBV6-3|16
ASRTLLAGALYTGELF
>TRBV4-2|12
ASSQGDRADTQY
>TRBV15|15
ATSRDRGATSSYEQY
>TRBV7-8|13
ASSLWKAGIGELF
>TRBV10-2|11
ASTETGVEGQF
>TRBV20-1|14
SARRRGTRYTGELF
>TRBV15|15
ATSSEKTGNAKNIQY